The 2 T cell receptor beta chains below were found in one sample sequenced in a study of blood T cell repertoires in COVID-19. Method: immunoSEQ multiplex PCR; TCRdb's copy keeps in-frame clones and lacks some. The sample contains under 250,000 clones, roughly 83% of which appear only once. The sample comprised peripheral blood. All receptors derive from a man of 80 years or more with acute or convalescent COVID-19.

This clone came up once. Other DNA sequences within the sample encode an identical CDR3. The chain is built from TRBV7-2 and TRBJ2-7; 7 bases line up with TRBD1. The CDR3 length is 15 residues. Trimming took 0 bases from V and 1 from J; bases not matched to a gene: 3. Germline assignment: CDR1 SGHTA and CDR2 FQGNSA. The CDR3 nucleotides read TGTGCCAGCAGCTTAGCAGGGGGCCTTTCCTACGAGCAGTACTTC. Encoded protein: CASSLAGGLSYEQYF.

This chain links TRBV25-1 with TRBJ2-3, with 13 bases identical to TRBD2. Looked up from germline, CDR1 is MGHDK and CDR2 is SYGVNS. The CDR3 is made up of 16 amino acids. The J segment lost 4 bases and the V segment lost 6 bases, leaving 7 bases of the junction unmatched. CDR3 coding DNA: TGTGCCAGCAGACCGACTAGCGGGAGGATCGCAGATACGCAGTATTTT. Translation: CASRPTSGRIADTQYF.